One and the same sample provided the 5 T cell receptor beta chains below, sequenced in a study of T cell responses to AZD1222 COVID-19 vaccine. TCRdb keeps only in-frame clones here, not all; method: immunoSEQ multiplex PCR. Of 95,000 to 100,000 clones in the sample, more than 75% were seen once. Sequences were derived from peripheral blood, sampled 28 days after the second AZD1222 dose. These receptors were taken from an adult who received the AZD1222 COVID-19 vaccine.

The chain recombines TRBV12-3 or TRBV12-4 with TRBJ1-1, with a tentative D call TRBD1 (5 bases). CDR3 length: 13 residues. V lost 6 bases, J lost 4 bases, and 12 bases lay in between. CDR3 DNA: TGTGCCAGCAGCCGCTCGGGGCCCACTGAAGCTTTCTTT. This encodes CASSRSGPTEAFF.

The rearrangement links TRBV4-1 to TRBJ2-1; D gene unclear. Germline V gene data show CDR1 as MGHRA and CDR2 as YSYEKL. Trimming cost V 4 bases and J 6 bases, with 22 bases left between them. The CDR3 spans 17 residues. CDR3 DNA sequence: TGCGCCAGCAGCCTCGCCCCCCTGGTTGGCGCAGGCAATGAGCAGTTCTTC. This encodes CASSLAPLVGAGNEQFF.

This chain joins TRBV13 and TRBJ1-2; D might be TRBD1 (5 bases). CDR1 PRHDT and CDR2 FYEKMQ come from the germline V gene (reference sequence). The CDR3 extends over 15 amino acids. V lost 3 bases to trimming and J lost 4 bases, with 15 bases between them. CDR3 protein: CASSLSGLGGYGYTF. The CDR3 coding sequence is TGTGCCAGCAGCTTGTCGGGCTTGGGGGGCTATGGCTACACCTTC. The full variable domain, in which reference TRBV13 and TRBJ1-2 provide the parts outside the CDR3, is AAGVIQSPRHLIKEKRETATLKCYPIPRHDTVYWYQQGPGQDPQFLISFYEKMQSDKGSIPDRFSAQQFSDYHSELNMSSLELGDSALYFCASSLSGLGGYGYTFGSGTRLTVV.

This chain joins TRBV2 and TRBJ2-2; D is undetermined. Germline CDR1 reads SNHLY; CDR2 reads FYNNEI. Trimming took 0 bases from V and 6 from J, leaving 5 bases between them. The CDR3 is made up of 13 amino acids. The CDR3 is CASSEASAGELFF. The CDR3 DNA reads TGTGCCAGCAGTGAAGCATCTGCCGGGGAGCTGTTTTTT.

The chain recombines TRBV30 with TRBJ1-4; the D gene is possibly TRBD1 (5 bases). The CDR3 runs 13 residues. Trimming removed 4 bases from V and 4 bases from J, with 10 bases in between. The germline gives CDR1 GTSNPN, CDR2 SVGIG (reference sequence). The CDR3 protein is CAWNEGFNEKLFF. The CDR3, as DNA: TGTGCCTGGAATGAGGGGTTTAATGAAAAACTGTTTTTT.